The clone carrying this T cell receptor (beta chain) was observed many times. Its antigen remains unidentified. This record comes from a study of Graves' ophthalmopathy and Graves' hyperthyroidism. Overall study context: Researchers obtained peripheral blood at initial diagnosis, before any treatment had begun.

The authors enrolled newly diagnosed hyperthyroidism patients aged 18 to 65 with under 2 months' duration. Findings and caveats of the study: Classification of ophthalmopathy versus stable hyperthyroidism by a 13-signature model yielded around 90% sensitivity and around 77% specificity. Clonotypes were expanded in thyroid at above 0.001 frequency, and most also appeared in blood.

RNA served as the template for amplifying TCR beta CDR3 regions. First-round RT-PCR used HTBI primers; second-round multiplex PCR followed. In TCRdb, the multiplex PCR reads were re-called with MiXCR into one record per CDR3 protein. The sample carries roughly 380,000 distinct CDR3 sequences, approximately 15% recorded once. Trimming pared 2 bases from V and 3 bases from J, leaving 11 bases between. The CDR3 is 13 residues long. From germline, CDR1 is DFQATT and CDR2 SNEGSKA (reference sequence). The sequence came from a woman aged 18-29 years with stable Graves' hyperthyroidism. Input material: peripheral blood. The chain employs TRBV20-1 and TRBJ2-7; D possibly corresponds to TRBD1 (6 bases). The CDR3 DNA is TGCAGTGCTAGATTCAGGACAGTCTACGAGCAGTACTTC. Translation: CSARFRTVYEQYF.